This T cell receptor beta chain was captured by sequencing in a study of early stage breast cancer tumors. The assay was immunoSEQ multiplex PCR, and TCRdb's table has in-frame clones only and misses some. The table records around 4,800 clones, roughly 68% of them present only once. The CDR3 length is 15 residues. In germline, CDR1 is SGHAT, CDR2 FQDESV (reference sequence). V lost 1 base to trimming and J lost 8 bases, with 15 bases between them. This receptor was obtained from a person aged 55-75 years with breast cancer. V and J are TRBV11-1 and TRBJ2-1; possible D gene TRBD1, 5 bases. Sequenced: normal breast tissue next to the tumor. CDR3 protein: CASSLGGFRKDEQFF. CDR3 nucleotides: TGTGCCAGCAGCTTAGGGGGCTTCCGTAAGGATGAGCAGTTCTTC. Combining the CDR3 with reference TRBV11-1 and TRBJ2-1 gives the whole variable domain EAEVAQSPRYKITEKSQAVAFWCDPISGHATLYWYRQILGQGPELLVQFQDESVVDDSQLPKDRFSAERLKGVDSTLKIQPAELGDSAMYLCASSLGGFRKDEQFFGPGTRLTVL.